These T cell receptor beta chains were read from a single sample in a study of T cell responses to AZD1222 COVID-19 vaccine. This table comes from immunoSEQ multiplex PCR, and its TCRdb copy is limited to in-frame clones, with some not included. The repertoire holds tens of thousands of clones, about 93% seen once, with roughly 7.3% in the top ten. The sample was peripheral blood, taken on day 0 of AZD1222 vaccination. The receptors were sampled from an adult in good health. The CDR3 runs from the conserved cysteine through the conserved F or W. The order of the fields is V gene, J gene, CDR3 protein.

V: TRBV7-7; J: TRBJ2-7; CDR3: CASSLLDSSIYEQYF
V: TRBV2; J: TRBJ2-5; CDR3: CASSASGLGGETQYF
V: TRBV4-3; J: TRBJ1-2; CDR3: CASSPHLTYGYTF
V: TRBV7-9; J: TRBJ1-2; CDR3: CASSRGTAFTYGYTF
V: TRBV5-4; J: TRBJ2-3; CDR3: CASSSLISTDTQYF
V: TRBV5-1; J: TRBJ1-2; CDR3: CASSLKPGGENGYTF
V: TRBV5-1; J: TRBJ2-7; CDR3: CASSLVAVGTGGINEQYF
V: TRBV5-6; J: TRBJ1-5; CDR3: CASSLRKGPDVGQPQHF
V: TRBV9; J: TRBJ2-3; CDR3: CASSLRTSGSTDTQYF
V: TRBV20-1; J: TRBJ2-3; CDR3: CSASEGLLPSTDTQYF
V: TRBV19; J: TRBJ1-4; CDR3: CASSTDRGIANEKLFF
V: TRBV5-5; J: TRBJ2-1; CDR3: CASSLVWVTGGHNEQFF
V: TRBV27; J: TRBJ2-7; CDR3: CASGLAIASYEQYF
V: TRBV6-5; J: TRBJ1-5; CDR3: CASSYTSNQPQHF
V: TRBV6-1; J: TRBJ1-1; CDR3: CASSEFGLGNTEAFF
V: TRBV5-1; J: TRBJ2-1; CDR3: CASSPTAGFYNEQFF
V: TRBV5-6; J: TRBJ2-1; CDR3: CASSPYVRRGEGRNEQFF
V: TRBV19; J: TRBJ1-3; CDR3: CASTQISGRGVSGNTIYF